This record covers a single TCR beta chain. Antigen specificity is unknown. This CDR3 has 15 amino acids. Germline V gene sequence: CDR1 SGHKS, CDR2 YYEKEE (reference sequence). V was pared by 1 base and J by 2 bases, with 9 bases between. This entry comes from a study of identical twins. Overall study findings and caveats: Monozygotic twin pairs showed more out-of-frame TCR alpha sharing than models estimated.

A universal primer site came from template switching; cDNA carried unique molecular identifiers. TCRdb independently ran MiXCR on the 5' RACE reads; one entry per CDR3 protein. The table includes about 530,000 distinct CDR3 sequences, under 25% detected once. This sample was shared with a second study, whose subject was yellow fever vaccine responses in identical twins.

The specimen sequenced was CD4+ T cells sorted from blood. This chain joins TRBV5-5 and TRBJ2-2; D gene uncertain. The sequence came from a woman under 30 in good health. DNA of the CDR3: TGTGCCAGCAGCTTGTATGCTGGAAACACCGGGGAGCTGTTTTTT. This codes for CASSLYAGNTGELFF.